This TCR beta chain was obtained from a study of blood T cells in healthy people across ages. A second 7 to 11 cycle PCR used barcoded and J-beta primers. A template-switch adaptor that had 12 random nucleotides put a tag on each cDNA molecule. TCRdb processed the 5' RACE reads anew with MiXCR; each CDR3 protein has one entry. The table lists almost 1 million distinct CDR3 sequences, roughly 51% of them singletons. The length of the CDR3 is 14 residues. With 10 bases removed from V and 0 bases from J, the gap between germline ends came to 16 bases. In germline, CDR1 is MDHEN, CDR2 SYDVKM. This TCR came from a woman aged 60 to 75 in good health. Sequencing input: blood. The chain employs TRBV28 and TRBJ2-7; tentatively, D is TRBD1 or TRBD2 (7 bases each). CDR3 sequence (DNA): TGTGCCACCAGGGGGGGGGGAAGCTCCTACGAGCAGTACTTC. Translating it yields CATRGGGSSYEQYF.